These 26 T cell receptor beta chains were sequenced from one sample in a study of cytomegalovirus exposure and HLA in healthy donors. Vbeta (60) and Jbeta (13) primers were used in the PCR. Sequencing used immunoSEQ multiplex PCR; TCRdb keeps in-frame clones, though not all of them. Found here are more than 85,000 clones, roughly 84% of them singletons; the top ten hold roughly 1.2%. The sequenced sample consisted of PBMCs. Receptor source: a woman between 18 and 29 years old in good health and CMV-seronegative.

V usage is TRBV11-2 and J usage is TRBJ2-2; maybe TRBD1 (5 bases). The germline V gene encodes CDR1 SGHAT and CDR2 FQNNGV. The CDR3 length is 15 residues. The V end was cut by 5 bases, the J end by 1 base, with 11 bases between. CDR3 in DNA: TGTGCCAGCAGCACGCTCACAGGGAACACCGGGGAGCTGTTTTTT. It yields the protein CASSTLTGNTGELFF.

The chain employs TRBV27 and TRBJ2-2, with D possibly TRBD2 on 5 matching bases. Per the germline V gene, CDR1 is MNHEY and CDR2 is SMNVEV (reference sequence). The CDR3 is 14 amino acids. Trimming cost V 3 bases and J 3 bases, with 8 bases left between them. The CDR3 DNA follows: TGTGCCAGCAGTTTTGGAGCGGACACCGGGGAGCTGTTTTTT. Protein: CASSFGADTGELFF.

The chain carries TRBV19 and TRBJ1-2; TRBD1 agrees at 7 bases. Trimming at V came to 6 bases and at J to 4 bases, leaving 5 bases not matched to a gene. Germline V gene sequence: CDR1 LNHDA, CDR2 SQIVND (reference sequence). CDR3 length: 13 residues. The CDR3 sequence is CASRSRDSYGYTF. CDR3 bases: TGTGCCAGTAGATCCCGGGACAGCTATGGCTACACCTTC.

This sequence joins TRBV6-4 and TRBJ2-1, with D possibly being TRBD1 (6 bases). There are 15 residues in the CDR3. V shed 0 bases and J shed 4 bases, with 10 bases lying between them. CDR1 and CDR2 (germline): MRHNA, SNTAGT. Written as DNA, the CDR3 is TGTGCCAGCAGTGACTCAACAGGGCAATACAATGAGCAGTTCTTC. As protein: CASSDSTGQYNEQFF.

In DNA form, the CDR3 reads TGTGCCAGCAGTTTTGGACAGGTTTCATCCTACGAGCAGTACTTC. Protein product: CASSFGQVSSYEQYF. The V call is TRBV6-5, the J call TRBJ2-7, with 7 positions matching TRBD1. Per the germline V gene, CDR1 is MNHEY and CDR2 is SVGAGI. J gave up 1 base and V 4 bases, and 7 bases lay outside the gene matches. The CDR3 is 15 amino acids.

This chain's CDR3 is CASSGGGVETQYF. The CDR3 region has the DNA TGTGCCAGCAGCGGAGGGGGTGTAGAGACCCAGTACTTC. The chain couples TRBV9 to TRBJ2-5; D possibly corresponds to TRBD1 (6 bases). This CDR3 is built from 13 residues. Deletions cut 3 bases from V and 4 bases from J, with 10 bases between. In germline, CDR1 is SGDLS, CDR2 YYNGEE.

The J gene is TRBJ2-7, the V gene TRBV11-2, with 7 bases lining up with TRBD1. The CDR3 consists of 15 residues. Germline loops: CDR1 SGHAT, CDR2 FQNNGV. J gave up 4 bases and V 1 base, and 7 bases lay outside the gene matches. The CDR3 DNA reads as TGTGCCAGCAGCTTAGGGGACAGTACCTATTACGAGCAGTACTTC. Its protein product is CASSLGDSTYYEQYF.

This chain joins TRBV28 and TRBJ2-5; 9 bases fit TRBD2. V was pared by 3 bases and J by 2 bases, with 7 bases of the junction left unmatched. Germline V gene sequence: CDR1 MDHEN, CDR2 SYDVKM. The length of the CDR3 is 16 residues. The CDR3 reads CASSFRLAVIQETQYF. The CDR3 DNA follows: TGTGCCAGCAGTTTCCGACTAGCGGTGATTCAAGAGACCCAGTACTTC.

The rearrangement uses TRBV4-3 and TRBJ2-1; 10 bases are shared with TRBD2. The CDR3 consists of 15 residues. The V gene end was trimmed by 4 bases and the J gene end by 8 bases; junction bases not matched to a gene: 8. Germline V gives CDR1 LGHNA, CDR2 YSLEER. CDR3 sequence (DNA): TGCGCCAGCAGCCTTGAGCGGGGGGGCGGTCATGAGCAGTTCTTC. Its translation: CASSLERGGGHEQFF.

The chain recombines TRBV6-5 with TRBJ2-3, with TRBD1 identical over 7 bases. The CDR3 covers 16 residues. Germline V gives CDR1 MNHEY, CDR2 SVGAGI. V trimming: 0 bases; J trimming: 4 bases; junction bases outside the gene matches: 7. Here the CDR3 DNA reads TGTGCCAGCAGTTACTCGCAGGGGGTCGGTGCAGATACGCAGTATTTT. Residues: CASSYSQGVGADTQYF.

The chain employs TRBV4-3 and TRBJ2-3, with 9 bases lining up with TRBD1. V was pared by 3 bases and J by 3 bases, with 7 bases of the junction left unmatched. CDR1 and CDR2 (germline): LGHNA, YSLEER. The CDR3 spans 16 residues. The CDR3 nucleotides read TGCGCCAGCAGCCACCCGCCGGGACAGGGTACAGATACGCAGTATTTT. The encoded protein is CASSHPPGQGTDTQYF.

The CDR3 loop reads CASSYSRDRGYGYTF. CDR3 sequence (DNA): TGTGCCAGCAGTTACAGCCGGGACAGGGGATATGGCTACACCTTC. The V gene is TRBV6-6, the J gene TRBJ1-2, with TRBD1 matching over 10 bases. The ends lost 2 bases at V and 5 bases at J; junction bases unmatched: 5. CDR1 and CDR2 from the germline V gene are MNHNY and SVGAGI (reference sequence). This CDR3 has 15 residues.

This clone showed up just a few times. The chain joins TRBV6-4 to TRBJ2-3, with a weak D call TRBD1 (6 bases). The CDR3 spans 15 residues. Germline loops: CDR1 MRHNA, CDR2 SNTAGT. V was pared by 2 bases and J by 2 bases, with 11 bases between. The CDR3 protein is CASSDGRGDTDTQYF. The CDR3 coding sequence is TGTGCCAGCAGTGACGGCAGGGGAGACACAGATACGCAGTATTTT.

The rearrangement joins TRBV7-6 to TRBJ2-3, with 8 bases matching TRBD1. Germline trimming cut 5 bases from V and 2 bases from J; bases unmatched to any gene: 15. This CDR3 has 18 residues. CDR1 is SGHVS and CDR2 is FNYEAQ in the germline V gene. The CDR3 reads CASSGRVSGGPSTDTQYF. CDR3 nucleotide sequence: TGTGCCAGCAGCGGAAGGGTATCAGGGGGCCCTTCCACAGATACGCAGTATTTT.

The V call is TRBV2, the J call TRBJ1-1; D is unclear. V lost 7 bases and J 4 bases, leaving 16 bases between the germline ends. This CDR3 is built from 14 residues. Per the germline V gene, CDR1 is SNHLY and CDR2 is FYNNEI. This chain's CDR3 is CASIQSGLSTEAFF. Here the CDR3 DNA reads TGTGCCAGCATCCAGTCGGGGTTGAGCACTGAAGCTTTCTTT.

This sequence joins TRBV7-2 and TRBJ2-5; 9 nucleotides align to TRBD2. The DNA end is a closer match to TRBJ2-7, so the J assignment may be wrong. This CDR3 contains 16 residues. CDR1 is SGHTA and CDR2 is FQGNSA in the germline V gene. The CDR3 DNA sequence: TGTGCCAGCAGCTTAGACAGCGGGGGGATGGGGTACGAGCAGTACTTC. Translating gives CASSLDSGGMGYEQYF.

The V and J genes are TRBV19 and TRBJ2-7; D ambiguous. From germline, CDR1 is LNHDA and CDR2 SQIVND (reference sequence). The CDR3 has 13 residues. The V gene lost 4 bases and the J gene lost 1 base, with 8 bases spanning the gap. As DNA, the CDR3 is TGTGCCAGTAGTACGGTGGAGTCCTACGAGCAGTACTTC. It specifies CASSTVESYEQYF.

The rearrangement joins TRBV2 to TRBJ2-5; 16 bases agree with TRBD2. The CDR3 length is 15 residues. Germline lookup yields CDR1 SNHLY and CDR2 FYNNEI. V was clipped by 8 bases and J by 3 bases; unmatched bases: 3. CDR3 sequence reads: CASEGLAGGKETQYF. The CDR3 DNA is TGTGCCAGCGAGGGACTAGCGGGAGGGAAAGAGACCCAGTACTTC.

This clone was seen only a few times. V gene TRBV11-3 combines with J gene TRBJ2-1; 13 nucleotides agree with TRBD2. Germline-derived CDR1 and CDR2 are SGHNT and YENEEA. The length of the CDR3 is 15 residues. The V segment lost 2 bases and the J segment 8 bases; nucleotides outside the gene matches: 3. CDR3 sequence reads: CASSLRTSGRDEQFF. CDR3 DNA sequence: TGTGCCAGCAGCTTAAGGACTAGCGGGAGAGATGAGCAGTTCTTC.

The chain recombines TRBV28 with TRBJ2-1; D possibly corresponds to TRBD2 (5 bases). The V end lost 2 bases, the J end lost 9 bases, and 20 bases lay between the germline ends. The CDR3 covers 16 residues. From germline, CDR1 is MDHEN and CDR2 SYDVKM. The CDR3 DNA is TGTGCCAGCAGTTTAACTAGTCCGGATTCGTCCGGTGAGCAGTTCTTC. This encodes CASSLTSPDSSGEQFF. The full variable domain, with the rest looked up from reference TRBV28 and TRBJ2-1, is DVKVTQSSRYLVKRTGEKVFLECVQDMDHENMFWYRQDPGLGLRLIYFSYDVKMKEKGDIPEGYSVSREKKERFSLILESASTNQTSMYLCASSLTSPDSSGEQFFGPGTRLTVL.

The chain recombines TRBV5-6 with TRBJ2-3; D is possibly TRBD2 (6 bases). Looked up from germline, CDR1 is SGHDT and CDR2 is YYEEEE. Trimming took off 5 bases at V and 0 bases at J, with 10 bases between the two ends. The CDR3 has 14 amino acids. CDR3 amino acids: CASSGGFSTDTQYF. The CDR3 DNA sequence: TGTGCCAGCAGTGGGGGGTTTAGCACAGATACGCAGTATTTT.

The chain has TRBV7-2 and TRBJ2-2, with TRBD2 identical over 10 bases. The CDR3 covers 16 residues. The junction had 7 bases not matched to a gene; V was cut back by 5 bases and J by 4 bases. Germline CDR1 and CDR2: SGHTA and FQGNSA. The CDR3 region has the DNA TGTGCCAGCAGCGTAGGACTAGCGGTCTTCACCGGGGAGCTGTTTTTT. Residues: CASSVGLAVFTGELFF.

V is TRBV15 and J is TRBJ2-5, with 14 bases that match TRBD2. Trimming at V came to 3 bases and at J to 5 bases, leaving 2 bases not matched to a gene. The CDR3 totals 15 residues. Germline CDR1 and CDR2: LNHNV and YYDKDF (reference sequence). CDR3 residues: CATSRTSGGAETQYF. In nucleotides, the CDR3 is TGTGCCACCAGCAGGACTAGCGGGGGGGCCGAGACCCAGTACTTC.

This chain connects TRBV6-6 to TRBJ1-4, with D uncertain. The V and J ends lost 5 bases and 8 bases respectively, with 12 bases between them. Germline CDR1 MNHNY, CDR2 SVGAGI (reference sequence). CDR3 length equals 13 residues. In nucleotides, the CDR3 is TGTGCCAGCAGTCCCCGGCAGACAGAAAAACTGTTTTTT. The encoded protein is CASSPRQTEKLFF.

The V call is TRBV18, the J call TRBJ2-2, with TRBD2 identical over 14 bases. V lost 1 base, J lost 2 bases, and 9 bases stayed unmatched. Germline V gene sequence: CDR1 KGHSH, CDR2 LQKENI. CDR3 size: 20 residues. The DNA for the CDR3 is TGTGCCAGCTCACCACTGCCCGGGACTAGCGGGGGTCCTAACACCGGGGAGCTGTTTTTT. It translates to CASSPLPGTSGGPNTGELFF.

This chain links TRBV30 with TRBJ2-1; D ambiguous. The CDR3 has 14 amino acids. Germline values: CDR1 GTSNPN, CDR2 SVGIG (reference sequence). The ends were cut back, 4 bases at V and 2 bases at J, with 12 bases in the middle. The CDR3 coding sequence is TGTGCCTGGAAGCGAGATACAACCTACAATGAGCAGTTCTTC. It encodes CAWKRDTTYNEQFF.